These 7 T cell receptor beta chains originate from one sample sequenced in a study of blood T cell repertoires in COVID-19. TCRdb keeps only in-frame clones here, not all; method: immunoSEQ multiplex PCR. The sample records 150,000 to 200,000 clones, around four fifths being singletons. Sample: peripheral blood. Every receptor here comes from an elderly woman with COVID-19, enrolled during active disease.

This clone turned up a few times. The rearrangement joins TRBV18 to TRBJ1-3; TRBD1 aligns across 8 bases. The V gene's germline CDR1 is KGHSH and CDR2 LQKENI. The CDR3 covers 15 residues. V lost 3 bases and J lost 2; bases outside the gene matches: 3. CDR3 loop: CASSPTGVAGNTIYF. CDR3 bases: TGTGCCAGCTCACCGACAGGGGTTGCTGGAAACACCATATATTTT.

This clone was picked up one time. V and J are TRBV19 and TRBJ1-1, with a weak D call TRBD1 (6 bases). Trimming cost V 5 bases and J 5 bases, with 12 bases left between them. Germline values: CDR1 LNHDA, CDR2 SQIVND (reference sequence). The CDR3 is 13 residues long. CDR3 nucleotides: TGTGCCAGTAGTGCCAGGGGTGGGACTGAAGCTTTCTTT. The encoded protein is CASSARGGTEAFF.

The chain combines TRBV6-5 with TRBJ2-5; D is perhaps TRBD2 (5 bases). Germline loops: CDR1 MNHEY, CDR2 SVGAGI. V lost 4 bases, J lost 4 bases, and 19 bases lay in between. This CDR3 spans 16 amino acids. The CDR3 reads CASSWFAAGDGETQYF. In DNA, the CDR3 is TGTGCCAGCAGTTGGTTTGCTGCGGGCGACGGAGAGACCCAGTACTTC.

The chain joins TRBV19 to TRBJ2-1; D is possibly TRBD1 (6 bases). Germline values: CDR1 LNHDA, CDR2 SQIVND (reference sequence). Deletions cut 3 bases from V and 3 bases from J, with 9 bases between. The CDR3 is 14 residues long. Here the CDR3 DNA reads TGTGCCAGTAGTATTGGGACACACTACAATGAGCAGTTCTTC. It translates to CASSIGTHYNEQFF.

V gene TRBV6-2 or TRBV6-3 combines with J gene TRBJ2-7; the D gene is possibly TRBD1 (5 bases). Germline CDR1 MNHEY, CDR2 SVGEGT. The V end was cut by 0 bases, the J end by 6 bases, with 12 bases between. The CDR3 loop spans 14 amino acids. CDR3 residues: CASSYSGPISEQYF. The CDR3 DNA reads TGTGCCAGCAGTTACTCGGGGCCTATAAGCGAGCAGTACTTC.

V gene TRBV29-1 combines with J gene TRBJ2-3, with 7 bases aligning to TRBD2. The CDR3 has 12 residues. Per the germline V gene, CDR1 is SQVTM and CDR2 is ANQGSEA. With V trimmed by 7 bases and J by 2 bases, 3 bases remained unmatched. The CDR3 reads CSGSGTTDTQYF. CDR3 coding DNA: TGCAGCGGGAGCGGGACCACAGATACGCAGTATTTT.

V is TRBV6-6 and J is TRBJ2-1, with TRBD2 matching 13 bases. V was clipped by 6 bases and J by 11 bases; unmatched bases: 10. The CDR3 runs to 15 residues. CDR1 MNHNY and CDR2 SVGAGI come from the germline V gene (reference sequence). CDR3: CASRPTSGRGNQQFF. The DNA of the CDR3 is TGTGCCAGCAGGCCAACTAGCGGGAGGGGAAATCAGCAGTTCTTC.